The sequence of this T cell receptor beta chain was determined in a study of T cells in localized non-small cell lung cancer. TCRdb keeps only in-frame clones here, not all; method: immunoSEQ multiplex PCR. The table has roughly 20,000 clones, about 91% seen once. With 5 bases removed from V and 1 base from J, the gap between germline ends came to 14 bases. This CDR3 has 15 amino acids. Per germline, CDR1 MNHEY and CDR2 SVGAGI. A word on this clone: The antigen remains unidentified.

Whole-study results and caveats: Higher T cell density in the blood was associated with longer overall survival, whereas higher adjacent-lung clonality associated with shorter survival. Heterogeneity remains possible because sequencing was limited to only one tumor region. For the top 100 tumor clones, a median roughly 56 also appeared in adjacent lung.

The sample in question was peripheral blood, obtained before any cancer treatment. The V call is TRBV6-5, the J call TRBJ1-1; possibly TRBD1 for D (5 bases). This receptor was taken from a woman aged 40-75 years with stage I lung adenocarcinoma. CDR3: CASSTGGASNTEAFF. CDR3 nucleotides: TGTGCCAGCAGTACGGGCGGGGCTTCGAACACTGAAGCTTTCTTT.